The clone carrying this T cell receptor (beta chain) appeared a few times. As yet, its antigen is unknown. The record originates from a study of regulatory T cells in long-lasting Graves disease. Broader study findings: TCR diversity in persistent Graves' patients was below that of newly diagnosed ones.

Stated time point: persistent/refractory GD, antithyroid drugs over 5 years with positive TRAb. PBMC-derived RNA was used for the TCR library. Diagnoses of Graves' disease were made by American Thyroid Association guidelines. The EDTA tubes were filled with 8 to 9.5 milliliters of drawn peripheral blood. Germline CDR1 is LGHNT and CDR2 is FRNRAP. V was trimmed by 6 bases and J by 6 bases, leaving 8 bases between them. The CDR3 has 11 residues. Library construction for TCR beta used iRepertoire HTBI primers and Arm-PCR of CDR3 regions. TCRdb analysed the multiplex PCR reads with MiXCR anew, one entry per CDR3 protein. The sample records 700,000 or so distinct CDR3 sequences, around 32% being singletons.

Specimen: peripheral blood mononuclear cells (PBMCs), collected when the disease was refractory, from a patient treated with antithyroid drugs. The TCR comes from a female donor with Graves disease. The chain has TRBV12-5 and TRBJ2-5; D unclear. For the CDR3, the DNA is TGTGCTAGTGGGGAAAGTAAGACCCAGTACTTC. It codes for CASGESKTQYF.